This TCR beta chain was observed in a study of identical twins. Study-level points and caveats: The abundant beta clonotypes from cord blood had fewer insertions, and memory repertoires had none of this. Twins shared out-of-frame alpha sequences with excess low generation probability. The study drew conclusions from cross-sectional statistical analysis, not from following the same donors.

In this sample, this clonotype turned up many times. Its cognate antigen is unknown. Trimming removed 0 bases at V and 4 bases at J, with 14 bases between. The germline CDR1 and CDR2 sequences are MNHEY and SVGAGI. The CDR3 length is 16 residues. TCRdb recomputed calls from the 5' RACE reads with MiXCR, one row per CDR3 protein. Altogether hundreds of thousands of distinct CDR3 sequences are present, 5.5% to 6.5% being singletons, with the ten largest covering 1.5% to 2%. Healthy Caucasians, and only they, were the donors. This receptor was taken from a man aged 18 to 30 in good health. Sequencing input: naive T cells sorted from blood. The rearrangement uses TRBV6-5 and TRBJ2-3, with D perhaps matching TRBD2 (7 bases). CDR3 DNA: TGTGCCAGCAGTTACTCGAGCAGGGGAGGGGCAGATACGCAGTATTTT. Protein: CASSYSSRGGADTQYF.